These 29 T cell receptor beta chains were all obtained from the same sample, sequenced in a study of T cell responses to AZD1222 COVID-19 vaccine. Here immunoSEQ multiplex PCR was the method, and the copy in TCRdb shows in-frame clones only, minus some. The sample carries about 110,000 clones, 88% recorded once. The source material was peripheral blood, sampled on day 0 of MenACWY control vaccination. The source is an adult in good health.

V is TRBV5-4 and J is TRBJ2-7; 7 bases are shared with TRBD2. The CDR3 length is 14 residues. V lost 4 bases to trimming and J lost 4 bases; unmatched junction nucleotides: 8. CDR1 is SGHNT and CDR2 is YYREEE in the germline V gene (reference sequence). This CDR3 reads CASSSQSGIYEQYF. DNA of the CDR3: TGTGCCAGCAGCAGTCAGAGCGGGATTTACGAGCAGTACTTC.

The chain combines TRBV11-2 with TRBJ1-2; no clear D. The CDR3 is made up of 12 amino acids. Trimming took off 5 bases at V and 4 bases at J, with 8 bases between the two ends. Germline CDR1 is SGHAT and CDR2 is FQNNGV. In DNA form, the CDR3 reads TGTGCCAGCAGCCCACTCGCCTATGGCTACACCTTC. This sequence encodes CASSPLAYGYTF.

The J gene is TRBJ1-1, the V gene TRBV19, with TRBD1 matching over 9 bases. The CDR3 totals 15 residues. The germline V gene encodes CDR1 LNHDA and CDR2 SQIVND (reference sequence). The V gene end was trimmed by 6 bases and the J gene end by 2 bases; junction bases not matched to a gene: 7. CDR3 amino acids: CASRTPGQGNTEAFF. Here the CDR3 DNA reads TGTGCCAGTAGGACCCCGGGACAGGGTAACACTGAAGCTTTCTTT.

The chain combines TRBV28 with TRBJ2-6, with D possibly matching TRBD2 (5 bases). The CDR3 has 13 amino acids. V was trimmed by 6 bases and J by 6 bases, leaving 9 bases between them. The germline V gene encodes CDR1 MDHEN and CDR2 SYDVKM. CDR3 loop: CASSSSLANVLTF. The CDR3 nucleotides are TGTGCCAGCAGCTCTAGCCTGGCCAACGTCCTGACTTTC.

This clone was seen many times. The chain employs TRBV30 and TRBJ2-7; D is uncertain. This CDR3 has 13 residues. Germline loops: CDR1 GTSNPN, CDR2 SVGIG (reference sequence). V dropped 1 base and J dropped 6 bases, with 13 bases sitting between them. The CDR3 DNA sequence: TGTGCCTGGAGTGAGACATATTCATCCGAGCAGTACTTC. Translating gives CAWSETYSSEQYF.

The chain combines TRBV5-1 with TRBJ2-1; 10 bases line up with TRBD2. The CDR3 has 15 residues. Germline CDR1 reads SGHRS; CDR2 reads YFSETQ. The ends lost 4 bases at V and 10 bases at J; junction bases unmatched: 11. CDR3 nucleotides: TGCGCCAGCAGCCCCTCCCTAGCGGGGGTATTGGAGCAGTTCTTC. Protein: CASSPSLAGVLEQFF.

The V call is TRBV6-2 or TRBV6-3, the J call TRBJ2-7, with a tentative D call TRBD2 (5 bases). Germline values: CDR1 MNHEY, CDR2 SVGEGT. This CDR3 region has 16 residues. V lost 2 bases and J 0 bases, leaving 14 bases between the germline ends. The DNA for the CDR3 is TGTGCCAGCAGTTACGAAGTAGCGCGAAACTCCTACGAGCAGTACTTC. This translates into CASSYEVARNSYEQYF.

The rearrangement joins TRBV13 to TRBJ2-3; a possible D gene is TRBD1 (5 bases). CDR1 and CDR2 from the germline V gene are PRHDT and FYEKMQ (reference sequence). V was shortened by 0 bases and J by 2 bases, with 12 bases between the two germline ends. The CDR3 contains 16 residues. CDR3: CASSLGQGGFTDTQYF. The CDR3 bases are TGTGCCAGCAGCTTAGGTCAGGGCGGATTCACAGATACGCAGTATTTT.

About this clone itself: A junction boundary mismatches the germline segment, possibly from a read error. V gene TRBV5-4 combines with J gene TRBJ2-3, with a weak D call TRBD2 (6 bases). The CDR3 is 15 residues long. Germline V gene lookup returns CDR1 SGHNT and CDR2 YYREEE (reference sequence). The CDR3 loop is CASTLRGGRTDTQYF. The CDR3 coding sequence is TGTGCCAGCACCTTGCGAGGAGGGCGCACAGATACGCAGTATTTT.

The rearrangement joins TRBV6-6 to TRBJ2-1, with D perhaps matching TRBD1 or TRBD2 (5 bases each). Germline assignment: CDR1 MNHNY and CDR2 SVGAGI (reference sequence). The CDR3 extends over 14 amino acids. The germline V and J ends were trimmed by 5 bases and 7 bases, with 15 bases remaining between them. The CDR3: CASSARGPRNEQFF. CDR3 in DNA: TGTGCCAGCAGTGCCCGGGGCCCCAGGAATGAGCAGTTCTTC.

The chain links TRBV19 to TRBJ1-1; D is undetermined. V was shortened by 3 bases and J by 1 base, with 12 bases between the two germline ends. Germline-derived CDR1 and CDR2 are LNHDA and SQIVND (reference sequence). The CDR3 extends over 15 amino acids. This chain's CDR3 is CASSMRAGQNTEAFF. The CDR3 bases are TGTGCCAGTAGTATGAGAGCGGGCCAGAACACTGAAGCTTTCTTT.

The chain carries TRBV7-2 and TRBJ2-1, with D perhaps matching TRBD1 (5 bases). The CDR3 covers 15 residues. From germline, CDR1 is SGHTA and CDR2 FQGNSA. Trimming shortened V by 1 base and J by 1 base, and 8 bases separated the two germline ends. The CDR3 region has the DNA TGTGCCAGCAGCTTAGATCAGGGTTCCTACAATGAGCAGTTCTTC. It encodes CASSLDQGSYNEQFF.

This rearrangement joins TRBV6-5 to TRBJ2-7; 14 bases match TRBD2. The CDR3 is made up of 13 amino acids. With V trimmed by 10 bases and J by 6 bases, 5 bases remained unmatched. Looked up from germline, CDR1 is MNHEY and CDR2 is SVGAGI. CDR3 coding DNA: TGTGCCACCACCGGGACTAGCGGGGGCGAGCAGTACTTC. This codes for CATTGTSGGEQYF.

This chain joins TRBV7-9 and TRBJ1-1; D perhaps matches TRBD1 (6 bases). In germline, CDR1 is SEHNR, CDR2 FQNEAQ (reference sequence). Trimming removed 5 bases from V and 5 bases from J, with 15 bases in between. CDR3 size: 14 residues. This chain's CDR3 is CASSTLRGGTEAFF. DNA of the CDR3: TGTGCCAGCAGCACCCTCAGGGGTGGGACTGAAGCTTTCTTT.

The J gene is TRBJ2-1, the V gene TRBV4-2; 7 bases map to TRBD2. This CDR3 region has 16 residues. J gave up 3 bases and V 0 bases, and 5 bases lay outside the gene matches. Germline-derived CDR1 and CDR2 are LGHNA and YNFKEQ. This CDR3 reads CASSQDATSYYNEQFF. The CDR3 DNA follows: TGTGCCAGCAGCCAAGATGCGACTAGCTACTACAATGAGCAGTTCTTC.

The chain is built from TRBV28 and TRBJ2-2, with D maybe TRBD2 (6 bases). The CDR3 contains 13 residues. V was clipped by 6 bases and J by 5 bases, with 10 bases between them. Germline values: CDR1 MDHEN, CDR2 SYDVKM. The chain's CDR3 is CASRPGGTGELFF. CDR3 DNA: TGTGCCAGCAGGCCCGGAGGGACCGGGGAGCTGTTTTTT.

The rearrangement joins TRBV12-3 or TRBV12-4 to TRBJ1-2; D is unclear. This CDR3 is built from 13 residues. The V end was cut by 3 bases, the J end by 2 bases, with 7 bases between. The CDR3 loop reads CASSFLRNYGYTF. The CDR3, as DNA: TGTGCCAGCAGTTTTTTAAGGAACTATGGCTACACCTTC.

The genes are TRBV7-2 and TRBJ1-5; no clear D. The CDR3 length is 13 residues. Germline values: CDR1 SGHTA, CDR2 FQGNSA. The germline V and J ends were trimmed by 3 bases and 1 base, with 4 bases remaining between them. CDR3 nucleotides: TGTGCCAGCAGCTTGACGAGCAATCAGCCCCAGCATTTT. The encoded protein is CASSLTSNQPQHF.

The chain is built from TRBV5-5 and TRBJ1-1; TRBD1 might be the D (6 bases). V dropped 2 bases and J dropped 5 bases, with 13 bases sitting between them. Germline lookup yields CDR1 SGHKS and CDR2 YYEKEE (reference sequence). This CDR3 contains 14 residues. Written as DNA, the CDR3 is TGTGCCAGCAGCTTTCAGCCGGGGGCGACTGAAGCTTTCTTT. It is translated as CASSFQPGATEAFF.

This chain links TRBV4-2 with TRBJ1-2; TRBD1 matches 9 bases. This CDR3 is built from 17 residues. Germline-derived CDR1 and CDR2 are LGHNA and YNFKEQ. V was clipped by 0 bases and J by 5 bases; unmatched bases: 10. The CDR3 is CASSQDPGTGRHYGYTF. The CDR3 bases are TGTGCCAGCAGCCAAGATCCTGGGACAGGGCGTCATTATGGCTACACCTTC.

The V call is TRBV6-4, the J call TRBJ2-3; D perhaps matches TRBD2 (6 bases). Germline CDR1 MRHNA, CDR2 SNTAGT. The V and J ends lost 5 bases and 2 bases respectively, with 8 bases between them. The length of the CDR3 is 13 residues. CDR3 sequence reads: CASSPDYTDTQYF. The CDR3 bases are TGTGCCAGCAGTCCGGACTACACAGATACGCAGTATTTT.

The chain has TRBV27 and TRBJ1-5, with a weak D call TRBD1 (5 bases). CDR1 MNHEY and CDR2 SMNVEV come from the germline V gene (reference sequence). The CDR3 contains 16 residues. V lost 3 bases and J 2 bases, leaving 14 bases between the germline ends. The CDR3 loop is CASSLGGSVGNQPQHF. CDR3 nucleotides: TGTGCCAGCAGTTTGGGGGGGAGTGTGGGCAATCAGCCCCAGCATTTT.

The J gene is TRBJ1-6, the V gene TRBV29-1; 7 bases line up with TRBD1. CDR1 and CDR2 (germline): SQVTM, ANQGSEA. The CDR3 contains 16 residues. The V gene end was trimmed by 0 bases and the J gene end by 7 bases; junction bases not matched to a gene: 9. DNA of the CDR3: TGCAGCGTTGAAGAGATGAGGGGGCGGTCGAATTCACCCCTCCACTTT. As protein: CSVEEMRGRSNSPLHF.

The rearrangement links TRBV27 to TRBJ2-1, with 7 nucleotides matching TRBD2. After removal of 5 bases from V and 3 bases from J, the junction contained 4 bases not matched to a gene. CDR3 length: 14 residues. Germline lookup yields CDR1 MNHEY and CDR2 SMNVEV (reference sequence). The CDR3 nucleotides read TGTGCCAGCAGTGGTGAGCGGGGCTACAATGAGCAGTTCTTC. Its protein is CASSGERGYNEQFF.

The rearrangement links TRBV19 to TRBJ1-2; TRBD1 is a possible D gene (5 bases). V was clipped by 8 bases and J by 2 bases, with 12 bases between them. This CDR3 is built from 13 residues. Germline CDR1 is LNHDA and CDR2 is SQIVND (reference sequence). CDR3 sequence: CASGSGTNYGYTF. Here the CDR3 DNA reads TGTGCCAGTGGATCCGGGACGAACTATGGCTACACCTTC.

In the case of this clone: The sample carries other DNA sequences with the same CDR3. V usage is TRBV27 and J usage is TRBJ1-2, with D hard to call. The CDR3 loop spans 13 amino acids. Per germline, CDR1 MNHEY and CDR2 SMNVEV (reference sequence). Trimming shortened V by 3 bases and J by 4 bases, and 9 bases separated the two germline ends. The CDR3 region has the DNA TGTGCCAGCAGTTTCGGCAGGAGCTATGGCTACACCTTC. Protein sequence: CASSFGRSYGYTF.

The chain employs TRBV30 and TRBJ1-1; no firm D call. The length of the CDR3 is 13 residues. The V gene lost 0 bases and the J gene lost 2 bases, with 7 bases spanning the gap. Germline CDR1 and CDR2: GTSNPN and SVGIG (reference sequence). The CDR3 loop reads CAWSVGSNTEAFF. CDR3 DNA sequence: TGTGCCTGGAGTGTAGGGTCTAACACTGAAGCTTTCTTT. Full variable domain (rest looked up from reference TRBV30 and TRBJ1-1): SQTIHQWPATLVQPVGSPLSLECTVEGTSNPNLYWYRQAAGRGLQLLFYSVGIGQISSEVPQNLSASRPQDRQFILSSKKLLLSDSGFYLCAWSVGSNTEAFFGQGTRLTVV.

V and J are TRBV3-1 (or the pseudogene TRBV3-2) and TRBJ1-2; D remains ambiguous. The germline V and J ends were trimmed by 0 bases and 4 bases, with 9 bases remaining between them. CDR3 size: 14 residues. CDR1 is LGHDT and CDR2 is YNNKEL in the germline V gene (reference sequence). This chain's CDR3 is CASSQDGEPYGYTF. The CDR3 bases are TGTGCCAGCAGCCAAGATGGGGAGCCCTATGGCTACACCTTC.

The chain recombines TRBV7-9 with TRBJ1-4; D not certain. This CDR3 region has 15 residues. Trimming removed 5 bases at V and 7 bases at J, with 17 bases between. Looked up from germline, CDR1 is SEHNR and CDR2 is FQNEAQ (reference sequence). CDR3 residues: CASSALVYVGEKLFF. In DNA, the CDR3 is TGTGCCAGCAGCGCCCTGGTGTATGTTGGTGAAAAACTGTTTTTT.